Listed below are T cell receptor beta chains from one sample, sequenced in a study of early T cells in non-severe SARS-CoV-2 infection. From the 5' RACE reads, TCRdb called clonotypes with MiXCR, one entry per CDR3 protein. The table includes more than 25,000 distinct CDR3 sequences, 4.6% detected once. The source was whole blood, collected at baseline. The receptors shown here come from an adult who was a healthcare worker with PCR-confirmed SARS-CoV-2 infection or an uninfected control (not recorded which). Each CDR3 is given with its conserved first and last residue. D genes are given only for firm matches. Size is omitted from some rows. Given values are once, few, many or a class for expanded clones.

cdr3_aa cdr3_nt v_call clone_size cdr3_length d_call j_call
CASSLADYYEQYF TGCGCCAGCAGCTTGGCCGACTACTACGAGCAGTACTTC TRBV5-1 few 13 . TRBJ2-7
CASSQSFGGSDTQYF TGCGCCAGCAGCCAATCCTTCGGGGGGTCAGATACGCAGTATTTT TRBV4-3 many 15 TRBD2 TRBJ2-3
CASSQDMVNEQFF TGCGCCAGCAGCCAAGATATGGTGAATGAGCAGTTCTTC TRBV4-3 many 13 . TRBJ2-1
CASRGGTARKNTEAFF TGTGCCAGCAGGGGGGGGACGGCACGGAAGAACACTGAAGCTTTCTTT TRBV12-3/TRBV12-4 . 16 . TRBJ1-1
CASSLGGGSSYNEQFF TGTGCCAGCAGTTTAGGGGGTGGGAGCTCCTACAATGAGCAGTTCTTC TRBV12-3/TRBV12-4 medium-sized 16 . TRBJ2-1
CASSLWVYNEQFF TGTGCCAGCAGCCTTTGGGTCTACAATGAGCAGTTCTTC TRBV7-9 few 13 . TRBJ2-1
CASSFRDTSGGYTF TGTGCCAGCAGTTTCCGGGACACCTCCGGGGGCTACACCTTC TRBV27 many 14 . TRBJ1-2
CASSLIPGARTEAFF TGTGCCAGCAGTTTAATCCCAGGGGCAAGGACTGAAGCTTTCTTT TRBV12-3/TRBV12-4 many 15 . TRBJ1-1
CASSRVQGEAFF TGCGCCAGCAGCCGGGTGCAGGGTGAAGCTTTCTTT TRBV4-3 many 12 . TRBJ1-1
CASSLRGNEQFF TGTGCCAGCAGCCTTAGAGGGAATGAGCAGTTCTTC TRBV7-9 many 12 . TRBJ2-1
CRPAGGYEQYF TGCAGACCGGCAGGGGGCTACGAGCAGTACTTC TRBV20-1 few 11 TRBD1 TRBJ2-7
CASSSPGTSDRGEQFF TGTGCCAGCAGTTCTCCCGGGACTAGCGATAGAGGGGAGCAGTTCTTC TRBV28 few 16 TRBD2 TRBJ2-1
CASRAGFSSYEQYF TGTGCCAGCAGGGCAGGGTTCTCCTCCTACGAGCAGTACTTC TRBV11-2 many 14 . TRBJ2-7
CSGRLASSTDTQYF TGCAGCGGCCGACTAGCGTCTAGCACAGATACGCAGTATTTT TRBV29-1 medium-sized 14 TRBD2 TRBJ2-3
CASSYSGVGEQYF TGTGCCAGCAGTTACTCTGGGGTAGGCGAGCAGTACTTC TRBV6-5 many 13 . TRBJ2-7
CASSSTDSEAFF TGTGCCAGCAGCTCCACCGACAGTGAAGCTTTCTTT TRBV28 . 12 . TRBJ1-1
CASNPKGLAGSRSYNEQFF TGTGCCAGCAATCCGAAAGGACTAGCGGGGTCCCGGAGCTACAATGAGCAGTTCTTC TRBV27 many 19 TRBD2 TRBJ2-1
CSVVMGPSYEQYF TGCAGCGTTGTGATGGGGCCGAGCTACGAGCAGTACTTC TRBV29-1 many 13 . TRBJ2-7
CASSGTPNTGELFF TGTGCCAGCAGCGGGACTCCGAACACCGGGGAGCTGTTTTTT TRBV9 many 14 . TRBJ2-2